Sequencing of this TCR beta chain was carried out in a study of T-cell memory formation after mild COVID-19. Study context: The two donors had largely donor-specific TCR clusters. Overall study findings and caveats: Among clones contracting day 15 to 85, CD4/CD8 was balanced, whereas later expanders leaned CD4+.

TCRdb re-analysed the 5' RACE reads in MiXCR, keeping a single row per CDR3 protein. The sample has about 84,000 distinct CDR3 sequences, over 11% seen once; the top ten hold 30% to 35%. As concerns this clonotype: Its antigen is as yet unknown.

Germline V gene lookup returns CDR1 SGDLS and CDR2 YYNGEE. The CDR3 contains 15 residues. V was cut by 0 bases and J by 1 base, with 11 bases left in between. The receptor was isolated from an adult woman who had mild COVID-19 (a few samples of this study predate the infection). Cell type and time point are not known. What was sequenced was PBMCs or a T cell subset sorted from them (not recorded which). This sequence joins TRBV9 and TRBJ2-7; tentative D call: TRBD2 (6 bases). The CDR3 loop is CASSVGGGNSYEQYF. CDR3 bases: TGTGCCAGCAGCGTAGGGGGCGGGAATTCCTACGAGCAGTACTTC.